This T cell receptor (beta chain) was retrieved from a study of control samples from healthy donors and cancer patients. The CDR3 is made up of 16 amino acids. Germline loops: CDR1 SGHAT, CDR2 FQNNGV. Trimming took 0 bases from V and 4 from J, leaving 13 bases between them. The table came from immunoSEQ multiplex PCR; TCRdb's copy has only in-frame clones and leaves some out. The sample has 110,000 to 150,000 clones, about nine tenths seen once. This clonotype was sampled from a man younger than 40 in good health. The chain has TRBV11-2 and TRBJ2-1, with D perhaps TRBD1 (6 bases). The sequenced material came from blood. CDR3 sequence reads: CASSLDPAGTYNEQFF. The CDR3 DNA reads as TGTGCCAGCAGCTTAGATCCGGCAGGGACATACAATGAGCAGTTCTTC.